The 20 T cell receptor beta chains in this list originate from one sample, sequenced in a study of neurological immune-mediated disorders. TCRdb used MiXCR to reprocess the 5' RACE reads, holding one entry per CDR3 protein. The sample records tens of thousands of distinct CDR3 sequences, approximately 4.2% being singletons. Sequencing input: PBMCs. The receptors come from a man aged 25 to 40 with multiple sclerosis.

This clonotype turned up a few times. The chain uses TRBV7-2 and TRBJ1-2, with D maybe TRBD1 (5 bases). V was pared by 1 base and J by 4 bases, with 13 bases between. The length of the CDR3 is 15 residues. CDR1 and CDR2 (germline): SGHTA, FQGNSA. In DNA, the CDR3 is TGTGCCAGCAGCTTAGGGGGCGGGTTCTTCTATGGCTACACCTTC. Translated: CASSLGGGFFYGYTF.

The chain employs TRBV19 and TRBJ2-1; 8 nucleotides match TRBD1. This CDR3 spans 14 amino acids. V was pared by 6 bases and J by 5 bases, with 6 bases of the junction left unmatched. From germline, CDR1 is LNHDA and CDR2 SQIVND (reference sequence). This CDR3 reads CASSPGGDHNEQFF. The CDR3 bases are TGTGCCAGTAGCCCAGGGGGCGACCACAATGAGCAGTTCTTC.

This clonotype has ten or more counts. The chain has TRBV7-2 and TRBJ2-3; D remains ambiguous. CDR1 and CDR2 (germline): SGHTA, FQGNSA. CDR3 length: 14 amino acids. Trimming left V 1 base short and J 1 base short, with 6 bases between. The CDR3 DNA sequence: TGTGCCAGCAGCTTAGTTCCGGGCACAGATACGCAGTATTTT. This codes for CASSLVPGTDTQYF.

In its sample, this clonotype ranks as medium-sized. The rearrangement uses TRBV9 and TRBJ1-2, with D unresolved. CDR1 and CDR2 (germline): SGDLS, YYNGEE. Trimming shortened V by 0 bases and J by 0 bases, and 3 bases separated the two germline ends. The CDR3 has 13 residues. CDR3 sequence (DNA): TGTGCCAGCAGCGTAGACTCTAACTATGGCTACACCTTC. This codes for CASSVDSNYGYTF.

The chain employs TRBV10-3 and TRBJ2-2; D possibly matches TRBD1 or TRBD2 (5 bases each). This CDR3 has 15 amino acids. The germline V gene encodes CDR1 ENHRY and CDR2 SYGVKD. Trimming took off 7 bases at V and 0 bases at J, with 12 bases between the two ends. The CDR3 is CAITPGRPNTGELFF. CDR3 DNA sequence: TGTGCCATCACCCCGGGACGGCCGAACACCGGGGAGCTGTTTTTT.

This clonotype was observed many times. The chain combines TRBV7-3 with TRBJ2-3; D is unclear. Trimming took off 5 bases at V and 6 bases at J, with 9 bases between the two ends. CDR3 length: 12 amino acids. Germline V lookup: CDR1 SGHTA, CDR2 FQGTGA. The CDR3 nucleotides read TGTGCCAGCAGCCAAATGGGGGATACGCAGTATTTT. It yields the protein CASSQMGDTQYF.

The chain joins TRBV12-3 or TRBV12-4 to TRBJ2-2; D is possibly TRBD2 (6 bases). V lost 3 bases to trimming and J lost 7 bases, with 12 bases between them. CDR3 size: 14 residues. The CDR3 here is CASSLGQAGGELFF. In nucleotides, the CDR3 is TGTGCCAGCAGTTTGGGTCAAGCGGGCGGGGAGCTGTTTTTT.

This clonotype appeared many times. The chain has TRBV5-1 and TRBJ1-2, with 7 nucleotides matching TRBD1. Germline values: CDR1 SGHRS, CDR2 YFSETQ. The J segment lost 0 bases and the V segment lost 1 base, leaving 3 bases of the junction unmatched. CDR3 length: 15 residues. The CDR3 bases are TGCGCCAGCAGCTTGAGGACAGGAGCTAACTATGGCTACACCTTC. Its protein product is CASSLRTGANYGYTF.

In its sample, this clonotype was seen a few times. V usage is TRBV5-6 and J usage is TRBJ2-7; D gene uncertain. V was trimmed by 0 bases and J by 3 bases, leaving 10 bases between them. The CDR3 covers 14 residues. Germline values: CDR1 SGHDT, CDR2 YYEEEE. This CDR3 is CASSLGGVDYEQYF. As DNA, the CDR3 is TGTGCCAGCAGCTTGGGAGGCGTTGACTACGAGCAGTACTTC.

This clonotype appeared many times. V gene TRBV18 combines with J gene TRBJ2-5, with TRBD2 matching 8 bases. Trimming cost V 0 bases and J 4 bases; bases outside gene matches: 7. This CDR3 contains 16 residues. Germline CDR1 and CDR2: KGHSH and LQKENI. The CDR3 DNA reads TGTGCCAGCTCACCACCGGTAGCGGGGCTACGAGAGACCCAGTACTTC. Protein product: CASSPPVAGLRETQYF.

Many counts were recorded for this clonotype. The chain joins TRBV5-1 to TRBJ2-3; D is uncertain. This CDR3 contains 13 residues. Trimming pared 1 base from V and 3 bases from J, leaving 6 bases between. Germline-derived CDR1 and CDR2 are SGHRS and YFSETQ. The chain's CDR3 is CASSLQATDTQYF. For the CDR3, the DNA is TGCGCCAGCAGCTTGCAGGCGACAGATACGCAGTATTTT.

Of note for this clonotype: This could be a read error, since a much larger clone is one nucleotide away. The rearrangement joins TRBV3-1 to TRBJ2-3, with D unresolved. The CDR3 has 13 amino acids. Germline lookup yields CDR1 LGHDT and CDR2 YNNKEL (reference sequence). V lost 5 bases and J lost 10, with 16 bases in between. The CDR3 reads CASSGSRAPSQYF. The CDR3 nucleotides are TGTGCCAGCAGCGGTTCCCGGGCACCCTCGCAGTATTTT.

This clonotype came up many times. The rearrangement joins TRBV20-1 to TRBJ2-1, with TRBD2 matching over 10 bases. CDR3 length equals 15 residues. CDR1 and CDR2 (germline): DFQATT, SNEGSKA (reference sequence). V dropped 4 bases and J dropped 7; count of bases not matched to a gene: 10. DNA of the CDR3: TGCAGTGCTAAGCGGGGGGGAGGTACATGGAATGAGCAGTTCTTC. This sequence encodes CSAKRGGGTWNEQFF.

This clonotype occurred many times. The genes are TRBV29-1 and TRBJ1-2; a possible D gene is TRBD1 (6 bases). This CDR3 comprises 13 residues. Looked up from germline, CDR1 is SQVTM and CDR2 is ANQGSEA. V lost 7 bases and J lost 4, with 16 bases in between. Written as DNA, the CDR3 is TGCAGCGATCAAGACAGGTCGGGCTATGGCTACACCTTC. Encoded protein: CSDQDRSGYGYTF. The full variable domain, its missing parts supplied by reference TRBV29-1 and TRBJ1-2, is SAVISQKPSRDICQRGTSLTIQCQVDSQVTMMFWYRQQPGQSLTLIATANQGSEATYESGFVIDKFPISRPNLTFSTLTVSNMSPEDSSIYLCSDQDRSGYGYTFGSGTRLTVV.

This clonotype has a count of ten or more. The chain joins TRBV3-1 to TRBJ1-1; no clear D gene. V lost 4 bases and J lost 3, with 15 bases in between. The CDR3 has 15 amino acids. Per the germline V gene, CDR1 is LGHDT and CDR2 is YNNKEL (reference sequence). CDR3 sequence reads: CASSLRALEDTEAFF. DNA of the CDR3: TGTGCCAGCAGCCTTCGGGCCCTCGAGGACACTGAAGCTTTCTTT.

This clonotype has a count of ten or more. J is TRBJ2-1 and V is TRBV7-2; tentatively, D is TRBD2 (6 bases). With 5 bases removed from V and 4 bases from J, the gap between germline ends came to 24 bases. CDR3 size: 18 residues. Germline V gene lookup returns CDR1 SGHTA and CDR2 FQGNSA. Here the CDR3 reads CASSLRVQRAVDYNEQFF. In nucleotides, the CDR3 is TGTGCCAGCAGCCTTAGGGTCCAGCGGGCGGTCGATTACAATGAGCAGTTCTTC. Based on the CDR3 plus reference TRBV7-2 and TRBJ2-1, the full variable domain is GAGVSQSPSNKVTEKGKDVELRCDPISGHTALYWYRQSLGQGLEFLIYFQGNSAPDKSGLPSDRFSAERTGGSVSTLTIQRTQQEDSAVYLCASSLRVQRAVDYNEQFFGPGTRLTVL.

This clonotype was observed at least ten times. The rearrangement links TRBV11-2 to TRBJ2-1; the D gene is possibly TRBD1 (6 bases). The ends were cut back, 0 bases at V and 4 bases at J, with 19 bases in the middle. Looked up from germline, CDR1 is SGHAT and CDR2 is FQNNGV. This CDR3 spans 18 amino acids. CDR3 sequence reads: CASSLDPGIGQLYNEQFF. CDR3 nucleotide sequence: TGTGCCAGCAGCTTAGACCCTGGGATCGGACAGCTATACAATGAGCAGTTCTTC.

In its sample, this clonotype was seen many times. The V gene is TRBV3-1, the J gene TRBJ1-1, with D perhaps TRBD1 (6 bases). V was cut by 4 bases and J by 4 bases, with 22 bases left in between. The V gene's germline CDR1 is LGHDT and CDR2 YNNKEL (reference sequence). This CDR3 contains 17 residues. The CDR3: CASSPRGPQRQATEAFF. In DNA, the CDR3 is TGTGCCAGCAGCCCCCGCGGCCCACAAAGACAGGCCACTGAAGCTTTCTTT.

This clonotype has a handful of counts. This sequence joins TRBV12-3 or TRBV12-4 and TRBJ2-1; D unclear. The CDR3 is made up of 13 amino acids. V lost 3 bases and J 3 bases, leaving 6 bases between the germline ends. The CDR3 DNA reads TGTGCCAGCAGTTTTGTGGGCTACAATGAGCAGTTCTTC. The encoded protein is CASSFVGYNEQFF.

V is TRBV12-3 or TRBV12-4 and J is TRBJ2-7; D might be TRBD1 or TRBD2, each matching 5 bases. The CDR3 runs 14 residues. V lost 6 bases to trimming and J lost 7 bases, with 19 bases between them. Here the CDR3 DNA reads TGTGCCAGCAGCTCCGGGACCCACCCAGGAGAGCAGTACTTC. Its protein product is CASSSGTHPGEQYF.